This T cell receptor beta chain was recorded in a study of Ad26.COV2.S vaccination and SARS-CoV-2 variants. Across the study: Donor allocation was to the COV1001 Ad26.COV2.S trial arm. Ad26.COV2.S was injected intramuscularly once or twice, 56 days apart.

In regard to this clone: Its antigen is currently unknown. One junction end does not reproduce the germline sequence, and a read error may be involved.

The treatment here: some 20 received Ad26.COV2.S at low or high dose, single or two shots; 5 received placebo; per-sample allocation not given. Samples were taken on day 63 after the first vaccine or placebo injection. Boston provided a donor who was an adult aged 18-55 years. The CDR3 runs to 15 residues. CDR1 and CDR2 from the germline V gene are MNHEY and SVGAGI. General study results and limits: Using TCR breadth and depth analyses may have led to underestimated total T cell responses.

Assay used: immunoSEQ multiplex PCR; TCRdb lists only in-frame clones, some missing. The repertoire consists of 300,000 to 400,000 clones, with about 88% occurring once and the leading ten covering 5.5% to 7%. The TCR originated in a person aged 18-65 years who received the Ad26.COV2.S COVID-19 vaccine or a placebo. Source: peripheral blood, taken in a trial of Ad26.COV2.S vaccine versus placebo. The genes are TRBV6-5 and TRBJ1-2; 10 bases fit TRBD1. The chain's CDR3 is CASSYVMAGTGAEYF. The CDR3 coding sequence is TGTGCCAGCAGTTACGTGATGGCTGGGACAGGGGCTGAATACTTC.